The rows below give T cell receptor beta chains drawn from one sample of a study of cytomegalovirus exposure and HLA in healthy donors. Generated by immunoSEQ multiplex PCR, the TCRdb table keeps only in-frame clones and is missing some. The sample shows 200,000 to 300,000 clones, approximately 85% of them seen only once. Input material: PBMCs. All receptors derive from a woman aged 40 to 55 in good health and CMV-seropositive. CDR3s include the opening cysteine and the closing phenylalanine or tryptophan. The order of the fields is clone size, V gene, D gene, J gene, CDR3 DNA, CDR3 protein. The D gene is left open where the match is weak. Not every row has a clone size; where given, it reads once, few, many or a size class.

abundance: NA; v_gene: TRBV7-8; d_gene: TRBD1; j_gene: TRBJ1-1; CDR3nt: TGTGCCAGCAGCCTAAGACAGGGAGGATACACTGAAGCTTTCTTT; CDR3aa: CASSLRQGGYTEAFF
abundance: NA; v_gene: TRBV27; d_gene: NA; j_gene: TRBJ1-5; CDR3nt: TGTGCCAGCAGCTCGTTACGGTCCAGCAATCAGCCCCAGCATTTT; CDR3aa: CASSSLRSSNQPQHF
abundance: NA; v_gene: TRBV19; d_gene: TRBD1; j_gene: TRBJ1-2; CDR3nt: TGTGCCAGCCTTACAATTACAGGGGGGAGTCATGGCTACACCTTC; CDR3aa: CASLTITGGSHGYTF
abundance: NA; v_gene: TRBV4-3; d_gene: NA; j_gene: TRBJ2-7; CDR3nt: TGCGCCAGCAGCCAAGATACGCAGGGACTCTCCTACGAGCAGTACTTC; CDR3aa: CASSQDTQGLSYEQYF
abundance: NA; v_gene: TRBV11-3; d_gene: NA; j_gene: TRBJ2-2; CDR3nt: TGTGCCAGCAGCTTAGAACTAGCTAGTACCGCGAACACCGGGGAGCTGTTTTTT; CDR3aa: CASSLELASTANTGELFF
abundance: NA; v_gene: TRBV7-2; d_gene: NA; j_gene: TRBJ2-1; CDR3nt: TGTGCCAGCAGTTCAGCGGGCCTGGGGAATGAGCAGTTCTTC; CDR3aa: CASSSAGLGNEQFF
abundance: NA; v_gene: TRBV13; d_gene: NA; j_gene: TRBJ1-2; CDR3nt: TGTGCCAGCAGCTTAGTGACAGTGGGTATTTATGGCTACACCTTC; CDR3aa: CASSLVTVGIYGYTF
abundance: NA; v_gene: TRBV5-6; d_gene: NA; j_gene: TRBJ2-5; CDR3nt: TGTGCCAGCAGTTCGTTGGGGACTCATGGCATGGAGACCCAGTACTTC; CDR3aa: CASSSLGTHGMETQYF
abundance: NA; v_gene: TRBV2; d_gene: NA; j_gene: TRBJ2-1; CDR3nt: TGTGCCAGCAGTGAGTTGGGGGCGAGAGAGCAGTTCTTC; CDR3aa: CASSELGAREQFF
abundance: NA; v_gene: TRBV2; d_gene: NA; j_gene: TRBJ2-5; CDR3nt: TGTGCCAGTTTCGGGACTGGGGAGACCCAGTACTTC; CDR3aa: CASFGTGETQYF
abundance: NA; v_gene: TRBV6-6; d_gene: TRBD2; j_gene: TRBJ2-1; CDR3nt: TGTGCCAGCAGTGGGGGACTAGCGGGACGTAATGAGCAGTTCTTC; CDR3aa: CASSGGLAGRNEQFF
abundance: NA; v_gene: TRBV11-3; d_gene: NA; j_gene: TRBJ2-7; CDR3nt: TGTGCCAGCAGCTTGAGCGACTACGAGCAGTACTTC; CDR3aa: CASSLSDYEQYF
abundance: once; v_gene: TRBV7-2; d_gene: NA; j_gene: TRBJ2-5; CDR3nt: TGTGCCAGCAGCTTCTCGGGACTCCTACAAGAGACCCAGTACTTC; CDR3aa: CASSFSGLLQETQYF
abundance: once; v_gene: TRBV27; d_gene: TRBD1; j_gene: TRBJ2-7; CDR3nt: TGTGCCAGCACGGGCCACTATCAGGGGGACTCCTACGAGCAGTACTTC; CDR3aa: CASTGHYQGDSYEQYF
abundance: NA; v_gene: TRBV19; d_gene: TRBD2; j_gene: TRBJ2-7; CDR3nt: TGTGCCAGTAAATTAGCGGGAGTTGGCTACGAGCAGTACTTC; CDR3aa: CASKLAGVGYEQYF
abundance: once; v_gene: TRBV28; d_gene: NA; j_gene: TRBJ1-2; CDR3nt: TGTGCCAGCAGGGGGGGGCAGGTCTATGGCTACACCTTC; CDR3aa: CASRGGQVYGYTF
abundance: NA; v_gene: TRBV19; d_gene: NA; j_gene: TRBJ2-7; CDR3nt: TGTGCCAGTAGTCCCCAACAAACCTACGAGCAGTACTTC; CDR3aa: CASSPQQTYEQYF
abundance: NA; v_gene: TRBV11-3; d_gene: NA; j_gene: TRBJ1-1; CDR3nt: TGTGCCAGCAGCCTACAGGGCGGGACTGAAGCTTTCTTT; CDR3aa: CASSLQGGTEAFF
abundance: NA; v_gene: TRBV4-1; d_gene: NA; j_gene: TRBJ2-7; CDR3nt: TGCGCCAGCAGTGAGGGTCCCGAGCAGTACTTC; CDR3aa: CASSEGPEQYF
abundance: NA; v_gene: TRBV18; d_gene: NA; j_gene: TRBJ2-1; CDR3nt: TGTGCCAGCTCACCCGCAGATCAGCAGTTCTTC; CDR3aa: CASSPADQQFF
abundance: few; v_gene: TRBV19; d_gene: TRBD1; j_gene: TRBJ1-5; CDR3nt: TGTGCCAGTAGTACTTATACAGGGGGAGATCAGCCCCAGCATTTT; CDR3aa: CASSTYTGGDQPQHF
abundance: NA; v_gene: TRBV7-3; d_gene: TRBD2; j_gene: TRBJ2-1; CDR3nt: TGTGCCAGCAGTACCGGGACTAGCGAGTACAATGAGCAGTTCTTC; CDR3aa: CASSTGTSEYNEQFF
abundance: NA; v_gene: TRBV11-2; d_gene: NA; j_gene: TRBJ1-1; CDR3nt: TGTGCCAGCAGCTTACAGGGTAGGACTGAAGCTTTCTTT; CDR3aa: CASSLQGRTEAFF
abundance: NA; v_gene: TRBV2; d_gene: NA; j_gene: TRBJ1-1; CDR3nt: TGTGCCAGCAGTGAAGCGCAGGGGAGCACTGAAGCTTTCTTT; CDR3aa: CASSEAQGSTEAFF
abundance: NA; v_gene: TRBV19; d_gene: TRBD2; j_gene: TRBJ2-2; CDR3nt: TGTGCCAGTGAGACTAGCGGGAGAATTACCGGGGAGCTGTTTTTT; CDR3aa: CASETSGRITGELFF
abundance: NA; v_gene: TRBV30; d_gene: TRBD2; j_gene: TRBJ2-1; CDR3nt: TGTGCCTGGAGTGCATGGACTAGCGGGAGGGACAATGAGCAGTTCTTC; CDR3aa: CAWSAWTSGRDNEQFF
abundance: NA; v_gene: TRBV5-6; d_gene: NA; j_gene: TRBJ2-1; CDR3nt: TGTGCCAGCAGCTTGGGTTCTCGGGCTACACACCCGGGATACAATGAGCAGTTCTTC; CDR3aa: CASSLGSRATHPGYNEQFF